This T cell receptor (beta chain) was found in a study of glioma-infiltrating T cells. Using RNA template, CDR3s of TCR alpha and beta were amplified with iRepertoire arm-PCR. Each CDR3 protein is one row after TCRdb ran MiXCR on the multiplex PCR reads. The sample shows over 100,000 distinct CDR3 sequences, less than 30% of them seen only once. In germline, CDR1 is SGHAT, CDR2 FQNNGV. The ends were cut back, 0 bases at V and 5 bases at J, with 7 bases in the middle. The CDR3 runs 13 residues. Specimen: glioma tissue, nonneoplastic brain tissue, or PBMCs (not recorded which). This sequence joins TRBV11-2 and TRBJ1-2; D uncertain. This receptor was identified in a human donor with low-grade glioma or glioblastoma, undergoing nonglioma brain surgery, or in good health (not recorded which). In DNA form, the CDR3 reads TGTGCCAGCAGCTTAGATGGATTGTATGGCTACACCTTC. It specifies CASSLDGLYGYTF.